The text below deals with one TCR beta chain. Its antigen is not known. The CDR3 is cut off 3 residues early in the read; its end comes from the germline J gene. Using immunoSEQ multiplex PCR, the repertoire was profiled, and TCRdb retains in-frame clones only, with some absent. The ten most abundant clones cover about 0.76% of a sample with tens of thousands of clones. The sample comes from a study of Tregs in tolerant kidney transplant recipients. Points from the study as a whole: Validation in larger populations is needed because few patients were studied.

Germline loops: CDR1 SGHTA, CDR2 FQGNSA. The CDR3 loop spans 14 amino acids. V shed 5 bases and J 4 bases; nucleotides not matched to a gene: 3. This receptor was taken from a human donor who received a combined kidney and bone marrow transplant. J is TRBJ2-3 and V is TRBV7-2; TRBD2 matches at 10 bases. The sample here was CD4+ T cells from blood, taken before the transplant. The covered CDR3 bases are TGTGCCAGCAGCGTTAGCGGGGGGTCAGATACG. It is translated as CASSVSGGSDT. Given in full, the CDR3 is CASSVSGGSDTQYF.